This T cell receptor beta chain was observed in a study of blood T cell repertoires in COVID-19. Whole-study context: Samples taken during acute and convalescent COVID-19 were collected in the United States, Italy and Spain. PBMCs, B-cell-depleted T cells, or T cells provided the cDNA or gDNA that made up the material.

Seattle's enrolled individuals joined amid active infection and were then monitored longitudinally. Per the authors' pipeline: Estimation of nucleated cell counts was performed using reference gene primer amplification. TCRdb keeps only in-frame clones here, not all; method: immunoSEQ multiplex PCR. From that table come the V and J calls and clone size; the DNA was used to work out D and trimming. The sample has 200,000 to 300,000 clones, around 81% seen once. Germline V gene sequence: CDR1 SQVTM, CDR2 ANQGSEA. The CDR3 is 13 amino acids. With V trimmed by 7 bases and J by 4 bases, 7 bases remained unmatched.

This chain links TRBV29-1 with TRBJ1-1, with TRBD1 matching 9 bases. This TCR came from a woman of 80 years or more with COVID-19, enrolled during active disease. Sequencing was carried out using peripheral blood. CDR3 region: CSASQGAGTEAFF. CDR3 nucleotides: TGCAGCGCTTCACAGGGGGCTGGCACTGAAGCTTTCTTT.